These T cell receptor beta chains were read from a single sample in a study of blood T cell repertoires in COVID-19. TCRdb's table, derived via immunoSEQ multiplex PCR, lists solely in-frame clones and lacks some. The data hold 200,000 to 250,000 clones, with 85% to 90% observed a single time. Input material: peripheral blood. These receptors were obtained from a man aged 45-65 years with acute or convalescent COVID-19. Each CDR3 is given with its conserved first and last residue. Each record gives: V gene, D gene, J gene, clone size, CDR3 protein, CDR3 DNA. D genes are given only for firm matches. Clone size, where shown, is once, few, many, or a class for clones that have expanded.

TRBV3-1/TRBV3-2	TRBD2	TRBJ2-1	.	CASRTLAGGSYNEQFF	TGTGCCAGCAGGACCCTAGCGGGGGGTTCCTACAATGAGCAGTTCTTC
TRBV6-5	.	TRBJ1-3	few	CASSPDRFSGNTIYF	TGTGCCAGCAGTCCGGACAGATTCTCTGGAAACACCATATATTTT
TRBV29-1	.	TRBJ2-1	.	CSVDSDRRSYNEQFF	TGCAGCGTTGACTCCGACAGGAGATCCTACAATGAGCAGTTCTTC
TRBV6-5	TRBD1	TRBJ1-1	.	CASSYSRTGGEAFF	TGTGCCAGCAGTTACTCGAGGACAGGTGGTGAAGCTTTCTTT
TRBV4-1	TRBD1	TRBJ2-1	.	CASSQERGVGRGRDEQFF	TGCGCCAGCAGCCAAGAACGGGGTGTGGGCAGGGGGCGCGATGAGCAGTTCTTC
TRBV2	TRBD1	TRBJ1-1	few	CASREQGTTEAFF	TGTGCCAGCAGGGAACAGGGGACCACTGAAGCTTTCTTT
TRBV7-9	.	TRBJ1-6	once	CASSSPRDFDSPLHF	TGTGCCAGCAGCAGCCCCCGGGACTTCGATTCACCCCTCCACTTT
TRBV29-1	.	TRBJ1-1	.	CSLSRGTGTEAFF	TGCAGCCTTAGCAGGGGTACGGGCACTGAAGCTTTCTTT
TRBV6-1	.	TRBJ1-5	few	CASSETGRQPQHF	TGTGCCAGCAGTGAAACCGGGAGGCAGCCCCAGCATTTT
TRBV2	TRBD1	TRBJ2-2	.	CASSEDRGYTGELFF	TGTGCCAGCAGTGAGGACAGGGGTTACACCGGGGAGCTGTTTTTT
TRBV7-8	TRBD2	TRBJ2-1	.	CASSFGGLAGGGNEQFF	TGTGCCAGCAGCTTCGGAGGGCTAGCGGGGGGTGGCAATGAGCAGTTCTTC
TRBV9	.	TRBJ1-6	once	CASSVLDSHYNSPLHF	TGTGCCAGCAGCGTCCTAGACAGCCACTATAATTCACCCCTCCACTTT
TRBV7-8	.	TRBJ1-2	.	CASSLDWGGYGYTF	TGTGCCAGCAGCTTAGACTGGGGGGGCTATGGCTACACCTTC
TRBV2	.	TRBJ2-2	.	CASKSFSGTGELFF	TGTGCCAGCAAGAGCTTCTCGGGCACCGGGGAGCTGTTTTTT
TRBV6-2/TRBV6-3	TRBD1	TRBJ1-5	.	CASSSTGGSQPQHF	TGTGCCAGCAGCAGTACAGGGGGCAGTCAGCCCCAGCATTTT
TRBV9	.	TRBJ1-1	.	CASSPRRGDTEAFF	TGTGCCAGCAGCCCCCGGAGGGGCGACACTGAAGCTTTCTTT
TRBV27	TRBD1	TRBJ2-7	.	CASGSRQGTYEQYF	TGTGCCAGCGGTTCTAGACAGGGCACCTACGAGCAGTACTTC
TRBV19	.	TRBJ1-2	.	CASTSRLSNYGYTF	TGTGCCAGTACCTCCAGACTTTCTAACTATGGCTACACCTTC
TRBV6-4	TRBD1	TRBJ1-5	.	CASSLTGGQQPQHF	TGTGCCAGCAGCTTAACAGGGGGCCAGCAGCCCCAGCATTTT
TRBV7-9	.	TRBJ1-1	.	CASSPQQENTEAFF	TGTGCCAGCAGCCCACAACAGGAGAACACTGAAGCTTTCTTT
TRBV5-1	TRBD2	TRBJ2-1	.	CASSLYGEGYNEQFF	TGCGCCAGCAGCTTGTACGGGGAGGGCTACAATGAGCAGTTCTTC
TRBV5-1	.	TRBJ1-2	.	CASSLGPASNYGYTF	TGCGCCAGCAGCTTGGGACCCGCTAGTAACTATGGCTACACCTTC
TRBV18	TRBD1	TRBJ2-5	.	CASSLRQGAGETQYF	TGTGCCAGCTCACTACGACAGGGGGCAGGAGAGACCCAGTACTTC
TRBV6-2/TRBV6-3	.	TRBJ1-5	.	CASSPHRSNQPQHF	TGTGCCAGCAGTCCACACAGGTCTAATCAGCCCCAGCATTTT
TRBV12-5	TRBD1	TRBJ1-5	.	CASGTGRSGNQPQHF	TGTGCTAGTGGGACAGGGAGAAGCGGCAATCAGCCCCAGCATTTT
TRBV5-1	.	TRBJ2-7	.	CASRSRGSSYEQYF	TGCGCCAGCAGAAGCAGGGGTAGCTCCTACGAGCAGTACTTC
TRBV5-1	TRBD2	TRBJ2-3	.	CASTLAGSTDTQYF	TGCGCCAGCACTCTAGCGGGGAGCACAGATACGCAGTATTTT
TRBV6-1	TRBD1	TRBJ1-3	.	CASSGYRGPDGNTIYF	TGTGCCAGCAGTGGATACAGGGGGCCGGATGGAAACACCATATATTTT
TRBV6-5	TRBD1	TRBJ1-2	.	CASTGTGVREGYTF	TGTGCCAGCACCGGGACAGGAGTTAGAGAAGGCTACACCTTC